Listed here are 32 T cell receptor beta chains from one sample, sequenced in a study of response to subunit inactivated influenza vaccine. TCRdb reprocessed the RT-PCR reads with MiXCR, giving one entry per CDR3 protein. Of some 180,000 distinct CDR3 sequences in the sample, around 9% were seen once. The sample consisted of non-naive T cells sorted from PBMCs, taken on the day of vaccination. Receptors originate from a man aged 50-59 years who received an inactivated influenza vaccine.

In this sample, this clonotype turned up a few times. The chain couples TRBV20-1 to TRBJ2-7; D perhaps matches TRBD1 (6 bases). Trimming took off 6 bases at V and 6 bases at J, with 18 bases between the two ends. Germline values: CDR1 DFQATT, CDR2 SNEGSKA (reference sequence). CDR3 length equals 13 residues. CDR3 DNA sequence: TGCAGTGCCGAAAGAGGGACAAGTCGCGAGCAGTACTTC. As protein: CSAERGTSREQYF.

CDR3 sequence reads: CASSLDVTPFYF. The CDR3 coding sequence is TGTGCCAGCAGCTTGGACGTGACACCCTTTTATTTT. The rearrangement uses TRBV5-5 and TRBJ2-3; the D is unclear. The germline V gene has CDR1 SGHKS and CDR2 YYEKEE (reference sequence). The CDR3 is made up of 12 amino acids. The V and J ends lost 0 bases and 15 bases respectively, with 14 bases between them.

This clonotype was seen more than once but under ten times. The V gene is TRBV19, the J gene TRBJ1-1; no clear D. The CDR3 runs to 15 residues. Deletions cut 5 bases from V and 1 base from J, with 14 bases between. CDR1 and CDR2 (germline): LNHDA, SQIVND (reference sequence). The DNA of the CDR3 is TGTGCCAGTAGTTTGAAATCCGGTTCGAACACTGAAGCTTTCTTT. As protein: CASSLKSGSNTEAFF.

The chain couples TRBV6-2 or TRBV6-3 to TRBJ2-2; D gene uncertain. The CDR3 loop spans 13 amino acids. V was trimmed by 5 bases and J by 3 bases, leaving 7 bases between them. Germline loops: CDR1 MNHEY, CDR2 SVGEGT. DNA of the CDR3: TGTGCCAGCAGTACCATGTACACCGGGGAGCTGTTTTTT. Translating it yields CASSTMYTGELFF.

The J gene is TRBJ1-4, the V gene TRBV11-2; no definite D call. Germline V CDR1 and CDR2: SGHAT, FQNNGV. V gave up 5 bases and J gave up 3 bases, with 7 bases separating them. This CDR3 has 13 residues. In DNA, the CDR3 is TGTGCCAGCAGCAGGGTTGCTAATGAAAAACTGTTTTTT. This translates into CASSRVANEKLFF.

This clonotype was seen a few times. This chain uses TRBV12-3 or TRBV12-4 with TRBJ1-2; 7 bases are a match to TRBD1. The junction had 6 bases not matched to a gene; V was cut back by 5 bases and J by 0 bases. This CDR3 is built from 15 residues. For the CDR3, the DNA is TGTGCCAGCAGTCCAACGGACAGGACTAACTATGGCTACACCTTC. It yields the protein CASSPTDRTNYGYTF.

This clonotype was counted a few times. The CDR3 bases are TGTGCCAGCAGTAGAAGCGGAACCTCCTACAATGAGCAGTTCTTC. Residues: CASSRSGTSYNEQFF. The V gene is TRBV2, the J gene TRBJ2-1, with D perhaps matching TRBD2 (5 bases). Trimming removed 5 bases from V and 0 bases from J, with 11 bases in between. CDR3 length: 15 amino acids. CDR1 and CDR2 (germline): SNHLY, FYNNEI.

This clonotype was observed at least ten times. The rearrangement joins TRBV20-1 to TRBJ1-5, with TRBD1 matching 7 bases. This CDR3 comprises 15 residues. V was pared by 6 bases and J by 0 bases, with 8 bases of the junction left unmatched. Germline CDR1 is DFQATT and CDR2 is SNEGSKA (reference sequence). For the CDR3, the DNA is TGCAGTGCCTCTCCGGGACAGTATAGCAATCAGCCCCAGCATTTT. Encoded protein: CSASPGQYSNQPQHF.

This clonotype was seen repeatedly, ten times or more. This chain joins TRBV7-2 and TRBJ2-3; D gene uncertain. This CDR3 has 13 residues. From germline, CDR1 is SGHTA and CDR2 FQGNSA. Between the trimmed V and J ends, which lost 1 base and 6 bases, there was a span of 8 bases. The CDR3 reads CASSLGTWDTQYF. Here the CDR3 DNA reads TGTGCCAGCAGCTTAGGGACGTGGGATACGCAGTATTTT.

The sample holds many counts of this clonotype. This chain links TRBV4-1 with TRBJ1-5, with 10 bases aligning to TRBD1. Germline V CDR1 and CDR2: MGHRA, YSYEKL. The CDR3 contains 16 residues. The V and J ends lost 4 bases and 4 bases, in that order; junction bases with no gene match: 7. For the CDR3, the DNA is TGCGCCAGCAGCCTACCTAGGACAGGGGGAAATCAGCCCCAGCATTTT. Translating it yields CASSLPRTGGNQPQHF.

V gene TRBV6-1 combines with J gene TRBJ1-5; D may be TRBD1 (5 bases). Germline lookup yields CDR1 MNHNS and CDR2 SASEGT. The V and J ends lost 4 bases and 1 base respectively, with 11 bases between them. The CDR3 consists of 15 residues. The CDR3 DNA sequence: TGTGCCAGCAGTGCCGTCCGGGGGAGCAATCAGCCCCAGCATTTT. Translating it yields CASSAVRGSNQPQHF.

This clonotype appeared many times. This chain connects TRBV6-2 or TRBV6-3 to TRBJ1-2; tentative D call: TRBD1 (5 bases). There are 13 residues in the CDR3. Trimming took off 6 bases at V and 7 bases at J, with 15 bases between the two ends. Germline-derived CDR1 and CDR2 are MNHEY and SVGEGT. CDR3 coding DNA: TGTGCCAGCAGGGAAAAGGGACTCGGTGGCTACACCTTC. Protein: CASREKGLGGYTF.

The DNA of the CDR3 is TGTGCCAGTAGCCGGGAGGGACGCAGCGCCGGGGAGCTGTTTTTT. This translates into CASSREGRSAGELFF. The chain recombines TRBV19 with TRBJ2-2; 8 bases agree with TRBD2. The CDR3 sequence is 15 residues long. Germline loops: CDR1 LNHDA, CDR2 SQIVND (reference sequence). V lost 6 bases to trimming and J lost 6 bases; unmatched junction nucleotides: 9.

The chain employs TRBV10-3 and TRBJ2-7; 9 bases match TRBD1. Germline values: CDR1 ENHRY, CDR2 SYGVKD. This CDR3 is built from 15 residues. After removal of 4 bases from V and 0 bases from J, the junction contained 4 bases not matched to a gene. CDR3 sequence: CAISGGQGLSYEQYF. For the CDR3, the DNA is TGTGCCATCAGTGGGGGACAGGGTCTCTCCTACGAGCAGTACTTC.

J is TRBJ2-2 and V is TRBV10-3; 7 nucleotides agree with TRBD2. The CDR3 is 19 residues long. The J segment lost 4 bases and the V segment lost 2 bases, leaving 16 bases of the junction unmatched. The germline CDR1 and CDR2 sequences are ENHRY and SYGVKD. CDR3 nucleotide sequence: TGTGCCATCAGTGAGAGGGGCAGCGGGACTGGACGTGGCACCGGGGAGCTGTTTTTT. As protein: CAISERGSGTGRGTGELFF.

Only a few counts were recorded for this clonotype. The V gene is TRBV20-1, the J gene TRBJ2-2; TRBD1 aligns across 8 bases. CDR1 and CDR2 from the germline V gene are DFQATT and SNEGSKA (reference sequence). Unmatched junction bases numbered 2, after V lost 5 bases and J lost 6 bases. CDR3 size: 12 residues. The CDR3 sequence: CSAGQGSGELFF. DNA of the CDR3: TGCAGTGCTGGACAGGGCTCCGGGGAGCTGTTTTTT.

This chain uses TRBV7-3 with TRBJ2-1; 8 nucleotides line up with TRBD1. Germline V gene data show CDR1 as SGHTA and CDR2 as FQGTGA. V shed 2 bases and J 5 bases; nucleotides not matched to a gene: 14. This CDR3 is 18 amino acids long. The DNA for the CDR3 is TGTGCCAGCAGCTTAGAAGGGTATGGGACAGGACTGGACAATGAGCAGTTCTTC. Protein: CASSLEGYGTGLDNEQFF. Filled out from reference TRBV7-3 and TRBJ2-1, the complete variable domain reads GAGVSQTPSNKVTEKGKYVELRCDPISGHTALYWYRQSLGQGPEFLIYFQGTGAADDSGLPNDRFFAVRPEGSVSTLKIQRTERGDSAVYLCASSLEGYGTGLDNEQFFGPGTRLTVL.

This rearrangement joins TRBV5-1 to TRBJ2-5; D unclear. The germline V and J ends were trimmed by 0 bases and 2 bases, with 8 bases remaining between them. The CDR3 covers 14 residues. In germline, CDR1 is SGHRS, CDR2 YFSETQ. DNA of the CDR3: TGCGCCAGCAGCTTGGCTTGGGTGCAAGAGACCCAGTACTTC. Translation: CASSLAWVQETQYF.

This clonotype turned up a few times. The V call is TRBV6-2 or TRBV6-3, the J call TRBJ1-4; D uncertain. The CDR3 sequence is 14 residues long. In germline, CDR1 is MNHEY, CDR2 SVGEGT. The V end was cut by 0 bases, the J end by 7 bases, with 9 bases between. CDR3 nucleotides: TGTGCCAGCAGTTACTCGGCTAATCCTGAAAAACTGTTTTTT. Protein product: CASSYSANPEKLFF.

The chain employs TRBV3-1 and TRBJ1-1; D not resolved. The length of the CDR3 is 13 residues. The germline CDR1 and CDR2 sequences are LGHDT and YNNKEL (reference sequence). V lost 6 bases and J lost 3, with 11 bases in between. CDR3 loop: CASRFTEDTEAFF. CDR3 sequence (DNA): TGTGCCAGCAGGTTCACAGAGGACACTGAAGCTTTCTTT.

Only a few counts were recorded for this clonotype. The chain couples TRBV4-2 to TRBJ2-2, with D uncertain. The germline gives CDR1 LGHNA, CDR2 YNFKEQ. This CDR3 contains 12 residues. Between the trimmed V and J ends, which lost 0 bases and 7 bases, there was a span of 3 bases. CDR3 nucleotide sequence: TGTGCCAGCAGCCAAGATGTCGGGGAGCTGTTTTTT. Residues: CASSQDVGELFF.

This sequence joins TRBV4-1 and TRBJ1-3; TRBD1 is a possible D gene (6 bases). Trimming cost V 0 bases and J 3 bases, with 18 bases left between them. The CDR3 extends over 18 amino acids. CDR1 is MGHRA and CDR2 is YSYEKL in the germline V gene. For the CDR3, the DNA is TGCGCCAGCAGCCAAGATCTTAGGGCGAGGGGGATTGGAAACACCATATATTTT. It is translated as CASSQDLRARGIGNTIYF.

This clonotype was detected only a few times. DNA of the CDR3: TGCGCCAGCAAAAAACAGGGCCACGAGCAGTACTTC. This encodes CASKKQGHEQYF. The J gene is TRBJ2-7, the V gene TRBV23-1; D possibly corresponds to TRBD1 (6 bases). TRBV23-1 is an ORF, and what it does is uncertain. Trimming took 7 bases from V and 5 from J, leaving 12 bases between them. CDR3 length: 12 residues.

This chain connects TRBV9 to TRBJ2-6, with D perhaps matching TRBD1 (5 bases). V was shortened by 3 bases and J by 0 bases, with 7 bases between the two germline ends. The CDR3 contains 15 residues. CDR1 is SGDLS and CDR2 is YYNGEE in the germline V gene. Written as DNA, the CDR3 is TGTGCCAGCAGCGCCAGGGTCTCTGGGGCCAACGTCCTGACTTTC. Protein sequence: CASSARVSGANVLTF.

This chain joins TRBV20-1 and TRBJ2-2, with 11 positions matching TRBD2. Looked up from germline, CDR1 is DFQATT and CDR2 is SNEGSKA (reference sequence). With 1 base clipped from V and 0 bases from J, the junction kept 4 bases outside the gene matches. The CDR3 is 17 amino acids. The CDR3 DNA reads as TGCAGTGCTAGAGGGCTAGCGGGGGGCACGAACACCGGGGAGCTGTTTTTT. It specifies CSARGLAGGTNTGELFF.

With regard to this clonotype: At one of its ends the junction is not consistent with the germline gene, which may arise from a read error. This chain joins TRBV6-2 or TRBV6-3 and TRBJ1-6, with D perhaps TRBD1 (6 bases). This CDR3 spans 14 amino acids. Germline CDR1 is MNHEY and CDR2 is SVGEGT. The CDR3 DNA reads TGTGCCAGCAGTTGGGACACCTATAATTCACCCCTCCTCTTT. Protein: CASSWDTYNSPLLF.

The V gene is TRBV19, the J gene TRBJ2-6; possibly TRBD1 for D (6 bases). CDR3 length equals 16 residues. Germline CDR1 and CDR2: LNHDA and SQIVND (reference sequence). V was shortened by 5 bases and J by 4 bases, with 15 bases between the two germline ends. CDR3 nucleotide sequence: TGTGCCAGTAGTGGACAAACAGGGACCGGGGCCAACGTCCTGACTTTC. Translating gives CASSGQTGTGANVLTF. Complete variable domain (other parts from reference TRBV19 and TRBJ2-6): DGGITQSPKYLFRKEGQNVTLSCEQNLNHDAMYWYRQDPGQGLRLIYYSQIVNDFQKGDIAEGYSVSREKKESFPLTVTSAQKNPTAFYLCASSGQTGTGANVLTFGAGSRLTVL.

V gene TRBV6-1 combines with J gene TRBJ2-3; D is possibly TRBD1 (6 bases). Germline assignment: CDR1 MNHNS and CDR2 SASEGT. The V gene lost 2 bases and the J gene lost 0 bases, with 18 bases spanning the gap. The CDR3 has 18 residues. CDR3 region: CASSESFGTNPSTDTQYF. The CDR3 DNA reads TGTGCCAGCAGTGAATCCTTTGGGACAAATCCTAGCACAGATACGCAGTATTTT.

This clonotype was observed a few times. The chain has TRBV24-1 and TRBJ2-1; TRBD2 aligns across 13 bases. J gave up 5 bases and V 11 bases, and 5 bases lay outside the gene matches. Germline V gene data show CDR1 as KGHDR and CDR2 as SFDVKD. The CDR3 contains 14 residues. CDR3 protein: CASQGTSGNNEQFF. As DNA, the CDR3 is TGTGCCAGCCAAGGGACTAGCGGGAACAATGAGCAGTTCTTC.

In this sample, this clonotype turned up many times. The chain joins TRBV7-9 to TRBJ2-7; D ambiguous. Per germline, CDR1 SEHNR and CDR2 FQNEAQ (reference sequence). V was pared by 6 bases and J by 4 bases, with 7 bases between. The CDR3 is made up of 11 amino acids. The CDR3, as DNA: TGTGCCAGCAGAGACGGATACGAGCAGTACTTC. As protein: CASRDGYEQYF. The full variable domain, rest sourced from reference TRBV7-9 and TRBJ2-7, is DTGVSQNPRHKITKRGQNVTFRCDPISEHNRLYWYRQTLGQGPEFLTYFQNEAQLEKSRLLSDRFSAERPKGSFSTLEIQRTEQGDSAMYLCASRDGYEQYFGPGTRLTVT.

This clonotype was picked up a small number of times. This sequence joins TRBV11-3 and TRBJ2-1, with D perhaps matching TRBD1 or TRBD2 (6 bases each). This CDR3 comprises 14 residues. Trimming stripped 5 bases from V and 5 bases from J, with 13 bases between. CDR1 is SGHNT and CDR2 is YENEEA in the germline V gene. The CDR3 loop is CASSRGGIDNEQFF. Written as DNA, the CDR3 is TGTGCCAGCAGCCGAGGGGGGATTGACAATGAGCAGTTCTTC.

This clonotype came up a few times. J is TRBJ2-1 and V is TRBV18; 9 positions agree with TRBD2. The CDR3 is made up of 16 amino acids. Germline V gene data show CDR1 as KGHSH and CDR2 as LQKENI. The J segment lost 4 bases and the V segment lost 0 bases, leaving 4 bases of the junction unmatched. This CDR3 reads CASSPPGLADYNEQFF. The CDR3 DNA reads TGTGCCAGCTCACCACCGGGACTAGCTGATTACAATGAGCAGTTCTTC.